These 30 T cell receptor beta chains share one sample of origin, sequenced in a study of T cells in Graves' hyperthyroidism and ophthalmopathy. What was amplified from RNA transcripts were TCR beta CDR3 regions. When the TCR CDR3 underwent first-round RT-PCR, the HTBI primer set was used. TCRdb processed the multiplex PCR reads anew with MiXCR; each CDR3 protein has one entry. The data contain hundreds of thousands of distinct CDR3 sequences, roughly 14% of them singletons. Sequenced input: blood. The receptors shown here come from a woman younger than 30 with Graves' hyperthyroidism.

This chain joins TRBV7-9 and TRBJ2-5, with 7 bases matching TRBD2. The ends lost 2 bases at V and 4 bases at J; junction bases unmatched: 10. The CDR3 runs to 16 residues. CDR1 is SEHNR, CDR2 FQNEAQ, per germline (reference sequence). The CDR3 region is CASSLSLTAGAETQYF. In DNA form, the CDR3 reads TGTGCCAGCAGCTTAAGTCTGACGGCGGGAGCAGAGACCCAGTACTTC.

A word on this clonotype: This may arise from a read error, as a much more abundant clone is one base away. V gene TRBV7-2 combines with J gene TRBJ2-7; 14 positions match TRBD2. Per germline, CDR1 SGHTA and CDR2 FQGNSA. The CDR3 totals 16 residues. This CDR3 is CASSYTGLAGVGEQCF. CDR3 bases: TGTGCCAGCAGCTATACGGGACTAGCGGGGGTTGGCGAGCAGTGCTTC.

This clonotype was seen repeatedly, ten times or more. The genes are TRBV29-1 and TRBJ2-7, with D possibly matching TRBD1 (6 bases). Trimming took off 3 bases at V and 3 bases at J, with 9 bases between the two ends. CDR3 length equals 12 residues. Germline V gives CDR1 SQVTM, CDR2 ANQGSEA. The CDR3 loop is CSVEAGDYEQYF. As DNA, the CDR3 is TGCAGCGTTGAGGCAGGGGACTACGAGCAGTACTTC.

V gene TRBV6-1 combines with J gene TRBJ2-7; 9 nucleotides match TRBD1. The CDR3 is made up of 14 amino acids. From germline, CDR1 is MNHNS and CDR2 SASEGT. Losses at the gene ends were 5 bases for V and 2 bases for J; bases not matched to a gene: 4. CDR3 protein: CASSYRGPPYEQYF. The CDR3, as DNA: TGTGCCAGCAGTTACAGGGGGCCACCCTACGAGCAGTACTTC.

This clonotype appeared many times. The J gene is TRBJ2-7, the V gene TRBV10-3, with 9 bases lining up with TRBD1. The germline V gene has CDR1 ENHRY and CDR2 SYGVKD. The CDR3 sequence is 12 residues long. The ends lost 6 bases at V and 6 bases at J; junction bases unmatched: 3. CDR3 in DNA: TGTGCCATCAGCAGGACAGGGGTCGAGCAGTACTTC. It specifies CAISRTGVEQYF.

This clonotype occurred many times. The CDR3 loop is CASSSRVGNEKLFF. CDR3 sequence (DNA): TGTGCCAGCAGCTCTAGGGTTGGTAATGAAAAACTGTTTTTT. The rearrangement uses TRBV5-6 and TRBJ1-4, with no clear D. This CDR3 has 14 residues. The V and J ends lost 3 bases and 4 bases respectively, with 10 bases between them. Germline V CDR1 and CDR2: SGHDT, YYEEEE.

This clonotype was seen many times. The rearrangement uses TRBV11-2 and TRBJ1-2, with D hard to call. With 6 bases removed from V and 3 bases from J, the gap between germline ends came to 20 bases. CDR1 and CDR2 (germline): SGHAT, FQNNGV. The CDR3 is made up of 16 amino acids. The CDR3 coding sequence is TGTGCCAGCAGTTCTAAGCCCTTTGGGAGACACTATGGCTACACCTTC. Protein: CASSSKPFGRHYGYTF. Full variable domain (rest looked up from reference TRBV11-2 and TRBJ1-2): EAGVAQSPRYKIIEKRQSVAFWCNPISGHATLYWYQQILGQGPKLLIQFQNNGVVDDSQLPKDRFSAERLKGVDSTLKIQPAKLEDSAVYLCASSSKPFGRHYGYTFGSGTRLTVV.

This clonotype was recorded at least ten times. V usage is TRBV5-1 and J usage is TRBJ2-1; D not certain. V lost 1 base to trimming and J lost 5 bases, with 7 bases between them. The CDR3 is 13 amino acids. The V gene's germline CDR1 is SGHRS and CDR2 YFSETQ. The CDR3 spells CASSLLTDNEQFF. For the CDR3, the DNA is TGCGCCAGCAGCTTGCTGACTGACAATGAGCAGTTCTTC.

V and J are TRBV10-3 and TRBJ1-3; D remains unclear. V was pared by 6 bases and J by 0 bases, with 15 bases between. CDR3 length equals 16 residues. Per germline, CDR1 ENHRY and CDR2 SYGVKD. CDR3 amino acids: CAISAERSNSGNTIYF. CDR3 bases: TGTGCCATCAGCGCCGAAAGATCTAACTCTGGAAACACCATATATTTT.

This clonotype was picked up many times. The CDR3 region has the DNA TGCGCCAGCAGTAAAATGGTGCTGGGAACTAATGAAAAACTGTTTTTT. It is translated as CASSKMVLGTNEKLFF. This chain uses TRBV5-1 with TRBJ1-4; no clear D. The CDR3 has 16 residues. V lost 5 bases, J lost 1 base, and 15 bases lay in between. Germline CDR1 is SGHRS and CDR2 is YFSETQ.

This clonotype was seen at least ten times. The V and J genes are TRBV7-3 and TRBJ2-3, with D perhaps matching TRBD2 (6 bases). V was pared by 5 bases and J by 1 base, with 16 bases between. Germline assignment: CDR1 SGHTA and CDR2 FQGTGA. The CDR3 totals 16 residues. CDR3 amino acids: CASSLLGGVGTDTQYF. The CDR3 nucleotides are TGTGCCAGCAGCCTTCTGGGGGGAGTTGGCACAGATACGCAGTATTTT.

This clonotype was picked up many times. V gene TRBV30 combines with J gene TRBJ1-1; 8 bases match TRBD1. Losses at the gene ends were 2 bases for V and 1 base for J; bases not matched to a gene: 3. The CDR3 contains 14 residues. Per the germline V gene, CDR1 is GTSNPN and CDR2 is SVGIG (reference sequence). DNA for the CDR3: TGTGCCTGGAGTCCTGGACAGGGGAACACTGAAGCTTTCTTT. Translated, it gives CAWSPGQGNTEAFF. Full variable domain (outside the CDR3, taken from reference TRBV30 and TRBJ1-1): SQTIHQWPATLVQPVGSPLSLECTVEGTSNPNLYWYRQAAGRGLQLLFYSVGIGQISSEVPQNLSASRPQDRQFILSSKKLLLSDSGFYLCAWSPGQGNTEAFFGQGTRLTVV.

The J gene is TRBJ2-1, the V gene TRBV19; D tentatively fits TRBD1 or TRBD2 (5 bases each). The CDR3 covers 16 residues. Germline values: CDR1 LNHDA, CDR2 SQIVND (reference sequence). Trimming took 0 bases from V and 2 from J, leaving 11 bases between them. This chain's CDR3 is CASSIDHWGTYNEQFF. For the CDR3, the DNA is TGTGCCAGTAGTATAGATCACTGGGGGACCTACAATGAGCAGTTCTTC.

This clonotype was counted ten times or more. This chain joins TRBV20-1 and TRBJ2-3, with 10 positions matching TRBD2. CDR3 length equals 15 residues. J gave up 4 bases and V 5 bases, and 9 bases lay outside the gene matches. The germline V gene encodes CDR1 DFQATT and CDR2 SNEGSKA (reference sequence). The CDR3 region is CSAPEREGLADTQYF. CDR3 in DNA: TGCAGTGCTCCTGAGCGGGAGGGCCTCGCAGATACGCAGTATTTT.

This chain joins TRBV29-1 and TRBJ1-2; 7 bases match TRBD1. Germline CDR1 is SQVTM and CDR2 is ANQGSEA. The CDR3 is 13 amino acids. V shed 1 base and J 4 bases; nucleotides not matched to a gene: 3. The CDR3 coding sequence is TGCAGCGTTGAAGGCCCAGGGGGCTATGGCTACACCTTC. Protein sequence: CSVEGPGGYGYTF. Full variable domain (remainder filled in from reference TRBV29-1 and TRBJ1-2): SAVISQKPSRDICQRGTSLTIQCQVDSQVTMMFWYRQQPGQSLTLIATANQGSEATYESGFVIDKFPISRPNLTFSTLTVSNMSPEDSSIYLCSVEGPGGYGYTFGSGTRLTVV.

This clonotype has more than one count but fewer than ten. The V call is TRBV20-1, the J call TRBJ1-4, with D possibly matching TRBD1 (5 bases). Germline CDR1 is DFQATT and CDR2 is SNEGSKA (reference sequence). Trimming cost V 5 bases and J 8 bases, with 15 bases left between them. The CDR3 loop spans 13 amino acids. The CDR3 sequence: CSAGSGNGEKLFF. CDR3 sequence (DNA): TGCAGTGCTGGCTCAGGGAATGGCGAAAAACTGTTTTTT.

This clonotype has ten or more counts. This chain's CDR3 is CASSLGLTYEQYF. The CDR3 region has the DNA TGTGCCAGTAGTCTAGGCCTCACCTACGAGCAGTACTTC. The rearrangement uses TRBV19 and TRBJ2-7; D gene unclear. The germline V and J ends were trimmed by 5 bases and 2 bases, with 10 bases remaining between them. The CDR3 has 13 amino acids. Germline-derived CDR1 and CDR2 are LNHDA and SQIVND (reference sequence). Complete variable domain (other parts from reference TRBV19 and TRBJ2-7): DGGITQSPKYLFRKEGQNVTLSCEQNLNHDAMYWYRQDPGQGLRLIYYSQIVNDFQKGDIAEGYSVSREKKESFPLTVTSAQKNPTAFYLCASSLGLTYEQYFGPGTRLTVT.

At least ten counts were recorded for this clonotype. The rearrangement links TRBV27 to TRBJ2-1, with D possibly being TRBD2 (7 bases). V dropped 3 bases and J dropped 4 bases, with 19 bases sitting between them. This CDR3 comprises 17 residues. Germline V lookup: CDR1 MNHEY, CDR2 SMNVEV (reference sequence). The CDR3 loop is CASSFRGASDQYNEQFF. The CDR3 nucleotides are TGTGCCAGCAGTTTCCGGGGGGCTTCCGACCAATACAATGAGCAGTTCTTC.

Ten or more counts support this clonotype. The rearrangement joins TRBV7-9 to TRBJ1-2, with D unresolved. The CDR3 totals 16 residues. CDR1 SEHNR and CDR2 FQNEAQ come from the germline V gene (reference sequence). V was clipped by 3 bases and J by 0 bases, with 14 bases between them. This CDR3 reads CASSFGQYRANYGYTF. CDR3 DNA: TGTGCCAGCAGCTTTGGTCAGTATCGAGCTAACTATGGCTACACCTTC.

This clonotype was seen more than once but under ten times. The CDR3: CASSLGGSTSGRAGSYNEQFF. CDR3 nucleotides: TGTGCCAGCAGCTTAGGGGGGTCGACTAGCGGGAGGGCCGGATCCTACAATGAGCAGTTCTTC. V gene TRBV11-2 combines with J gene TRBJ2-1, with 14 bases fitting TRBD2. V lost 1 base, J lost 1 base, and 12 bases stayed unmatched. The CDR3 spans 21 residues. Germline CDR1 reads SGHAT; CDR2 reads FQNNGV.

In its sample, this clonotype was seen many times. This CDR3 is CASSNRDGYEQYF. DNA of the CDR3: TGTGCCAGCAGCAATAGAGACGGCTACGAGCAGTACTTC. The chain uses TRBV3-1 and TRBJ2-7, with D unclear. Germline lookup yields CDR1 LGHDT and CDR2 YNNKEL (reference sequence). V gave up 5 bases and J gave up 3 bases, with 11 bases separating them. The CDR3 extends over 13 amino acids.

This clonotype was counted at least ten times. This chain links TRBV27 with TRBJ2-5; D unclear. The germline V gene has CDR1 MNHEY and CDR2 SMNVEV (reference sequence). The CDR3 contains 14 residues. The V gene lost 3 bases and the J gene lost 2 bases, with 10 bases spanning the gap. CDR3 protein: CASSFGGHQETQYF. In DNA form, the CDR3 reads TGTGCCAGCAGTTTTGGTGGCCATCAAGAGACCCAGTACTTC.

In its sample, this clonotype was seen many times. The J gene is TRBJ2-2, the V gene TRBV6-1; 8 bases line up with TRBD2. The length of the CDR3 is 15 residues. CDR1 is MNHNS and CDR2 is SASEGT in the germline V gene. V gave up 9 bases and J gave up 7 bases; unmatched junction bases: 13. CDR3 amino acids: CASSLDGGGFGELFF. The CDR3 DNA reads as TGTGCCAGTTCTTTGGATGGCGGGGGGTTCGGGGAGCTGTTTTTT.

This rearrangement joins TRBV19 to TRBJ2-1; tentative D call: TRBD2 (5 bases). There are 16 residues in the CDR3. Trimming shortened V by 2 bases and J by 4 bases, and 15 bases separated the two germline ends. Germline V lookup: CDR1 LNHDA, CDR2 SQIVND (reference sequence). CDR3 residues: CASSITRARGYNEQFF. CDR3 coding DNA: TGTGCCAGTAGTATAACGAGGGCTCGAGGTTACAATGAGCAGTTCTTC.

In its sample, this clonotype was seen many times. This chain joins TRBV6-1 and TRBJ2-3; no definite D call. The V end lost 3 bases, the J end lost 3 bases, and 13 bases lay between the germline ends. Germline CDR1 and CDR2: MNHNS and SASEGT. The CDR3 length is 15 residues. The CDR3, as DNA: TGTGCCAGCAGTGAGGCCGCCGGGTTGACAGATACGCAGTATTTT. It yields the protein CASSEAAGLTDTQYF.

This clonotype showed up many times. V gene TRBV20-1 combines with J gene TRBJ2-7; 7 nucleotides line up with TRBD2. CDR1 DFQATT and CDR2 SNEGSKA come from the germline V gene (reference sequence). The CDR3 consists of 14 residues. V shed 6 bases and J 6 bases; nucleotides not matched to a gene: 14. CDR3 sequence (DNA): TGCAGTGCCGAGAGGGAGGGCGTAAGGGGCGAGCAGTACTTC. This gives the protein CSAEREGVRGEQYF.

This sequence joins TRBV6-2 or TRBV6-3 and TRBJ2-5; the match to TRBD1 covers 10 bases. Trimming at V came to 3 bases and at J to 3 bases, leaving 7 bases not matched to a gene. This CDR3 is 16 amino acids long. CDR1 MNHEY and CDR2 SVGEGT come from the germline V gene. The CDR3 DNA sequence: TGTGCCAGCAGTTATCTGGGACAGGGGCGGGAAGAGACCCAGTACTTC. Translating it yields CASSYLGQGREETQYF.

The chain carries TRBV7-9 and TRBJ2-1; 8 bases fit TRBD1. The CDR3 loop spans 16 amino acids. Germline V CDR1 and CDR2: SEHNR, FQNEAQ (reference sequence). The junction had 5 bases not matched to a gene; V was cut back by 0 bases and J by 4 bases. CDR3 sequence (DNA): TGTGCCAGCAGCTTAGCCACAGGGGGAGGTTACAATGAGCAGTTCTTC. Its translation is CASSLATGGGYNEQFF.

A few counts support this clonotype. The chain links TRBV19 to TRBJ1-4; D gene uncertain. The CDR3 covers 10 residues. The V gene lost 6 bases and the J gene lost 8 bases, with 4 bases spanning the gap. Germline V gene sequence: CDR1 LNHDA, CDR2 SQIVND (reference sequence). The CDR3 bases are TGTGCCAGTAGGCGAGAAAAACTGTTTTTT. It specifies CASRREKLFF.

The rearrangement links TRBV9 to TRBJ1-3, with 7 bases that match TRBD1. Germline CDR1 and CDR2: SGDLS and YYNGEE. There are 15 residues in the CDR3. The ends lost 4 bases at V and 3 bases at J; junction bases unmatched: 7. This CDR3 is CASSLTGQVGNTIYF. CDR3 bases: TGTGCCAGCAGCTTGACAGGGCAAGTTGGAAACACCATATATTTT. Filled out from reference TRBV9 and TRBJ1-3, the complete variable domain reads DSGVTQTPKHLITATGQRVTLRCSPRSGDLSVYWYQQSLDQGLQFLIQYYNGEERAKGNILERFSAQQFPDLHSELNLSSLELGDSALYFCASSLTGQVGNTIYFGEGSWLTVV.